These 26 T cell receptor beta chains were all obtained from the same sample, sequenced in a study of T cell repertoires in cytomegalovirus infection. TCRdb fed the reads into MiXCR, producing one record per CDR3 protein. Among more than 150,000 distinct CDR3 sequences listed, over 15% were seen once. Input material: CD8+ T cells from PBMCs. All receptors derive from a human donor in good health (CMV status not recorded). Some clones in this sample may be carry-over from other donors' samples.

This chain joins TRBV7-2 and TRBJ1-5; maybe TRBD1 (6 bases). The V gene's germline CDR1 is SGHTA and CDR2 FQGNSA. CDR3 length: 17 amino acids. The V gene lost 1 base and the J gene lost 0 bases, with 13 bases spanning the gap. The DNA of the CDR3 is TGTGCCAGCAGCTTAGAGACAGGAGTATATAGCAATCAGCCCCAGCATTTT. Protein: CASSLETGVYSNQPQHF.

This clonotype was detected only a few times. This chain uses TRBV7-2 with TRBJ2-1; possibly TRBD1 for D (6 bases). The V end lost 7 bases, the J end lost 4 bases, and 23 bases lay between the germline ends. Germline V gene sequence: CDR1 SGHTA, CDR2 FQGNSA. The CDR3 length is 17 residues. CDR3 DNA: TGTGCCAGCATCCCCCCACCCCGGACAGATTATTACAATGAGCAGTTCTTC. Translated: CASIPPPRTDYYNEQFF.

The chain recombines TRBV10-3 with TRBJ2-5; no reliable D call. The ends were cut back, 0 bases at V and 4 bases at J, with 9 bases in the middle. There are 14 residues in the CDR3. Germline lookup yields CDR1 ENHRY and CDR2 SYGVKD. The CDR3 loop is CAISESGNGETQYF. CDR3 DNA sequence: TGTGCCATCAGTGAGTCAGGGAACGGAGAGACCCAGTACTTC.

The chain has TRBV5-1 and TRBJ2-7, with D unresolved. The V end lost 1 base, the J end lost 1 base, and 9 bases lay between the germline ends. CDR3 length: 14 amino acids. Germline V CDR1 and CDR2: SGHRS, YFSETQ. This CDR3 reads CASSLNTESYEQYF. CDR3 nucleotides: TGCGCCAGCAGCTTGAATACAGAATCCTACGAGCAGTACTTC.

The chain uses TRBV4-1 and TRBJ2-7, with 8 bases identical to TRBD1. V gave up 0 bases and J gave up 5 bases; unmatched junction bases: 3. Germline CDR1 is MGHRA and CDR2 is YSYEKL. The CDR3 covers 14 residues. The CDR3 is CASSQDRGRDEQYF. The CDR3 bases are TGCGCCAGCAGCCAAGACAGGGGGCGGGACGAGCAGTACTTC.

In the case of this clonotype: A much larger clone lies a single base off, so this may be a read error. The CDR3 spells CASSFSGNQPQHF. The CDR3 DNA sequence: TGTGCCAGCAGTTTTTCCGGGAATCAGCCCCAGCATTTT. The rearrangement uses TRBV28 and TRBJ1-5; D remains ambiguous. The CDR3 spans 13 residues. Trimming took off 3 bases at V and 4 bases at J, with 7 bases between the two ends. Germline-derived CDR1 and CDR2 are MDHEN and SYDVKM.

There are a few counts of this clonotype. This chain uses TRBV11-2 with TRBJ2-7; TRBD1 agrees at 10 bases. CDR3 length: 15 amino acids. V shed 4 bases and J 3 bases; nucleotides not matched to a gene: 6. In germline, CDR1 is SGHAT, CDR2 FQNNGV. The DNA for the CDR3 is TGTGCCAGCAGCTCGTTTAGGGACAGGGGCTACGAGCAGTACTTC. Translation: CASSSFRDRGYEQYF.

This clonotype has a handful of counts. The J gene is TRBJ2-7, the V gene TRBV29-1; the D is unclear. CDR1 SQVTM and CDR2 ANQGSEA come from the germline V gene. This CDR3 region has 13 residues. V was cut by 5 bases and J by 0 bases, with 11 bases left in between. Here the CDR3 DNA reads TGCAGCGTTTTAGCCCCGGCCTCCTACGAGCAGTACTTC. Its translation: CSVLAPASYEQYF.

This clonotype was recorded at least ten times. The V and J genes are TRBV7-8 and TRBJ2-7; 9 nucleotides align to TRBD1. The length of the CDR3 is 16 residues. From germline, CDR1 is SGHVS and CDR2 FQNEAQ. V was pared by 5 bases and J by 0 bases, with 8 bases of the junction left unmatched. For the CDR3, the DNA is TGTGCCAGCAGCAGCCGGACAGGGGTGAACTCCTACGAGCAGTACTTC. It yields the protein CASSSRTGVNSYEQYF.

V and J are TRBV2 and TRBJ2-3, with TRBD2 matching over 9 bases. Trimming removed 7 bases from V and 5 bases from J; junction bases left unmatched: 10. In germline, CDR1 is SNHLY, CDR2 FYNNEI. The CDR3 spans 15 residues. The CDR3 here is CASNNGGRAGDTQYF. For the CDR3, the DNA is TGTGCCAGCAATAACGGCGGGAGGGCCGGAGATACGCAGTATTTT.

The rearrangement uses TRBV5-1 and TRBJ2-3, with a weak D call TRBD1 (6 bases). This CDR3 contains 16 residues. Per germline, CDR1 SGHRS and CDR2 YFSETQ. V was clipped by 0 bases and J by 2 bases, with 13 bases between them. Here the CDR3 DNA reads TGCGCCAGCAGCTTGGAGGGGGACCCTACCACAGATACGCAGTATTTT. Its protein product is CASSLEGDPTTDTQYF.

The rearrangement joins TRBV20-1 to TRBJ2-1; 10 bases align to TRBD2. CDR1 DFQATT and CDR2 SNEGSKA come from the germline V gene (reference sequence). The CDR3 sequence is 15 residues long. With V trimmed by 0 bases and J by 3 bases, 2 bases remained unmatched. CDR3 protein: CSARDGLAVYNEQFF. Here the CDR3 DNA reads TGCAGTGCTAGAGACGGACTAGCGGTCTACAATGAGCAGTTCTTC.

This clonotype was detected many times. The chain is built from TRBV28 and TRBJ2-1; TRBD2 is a possible D gene (5 bases). Between the trimmed V and J ends, which lost 5 bases and 2 bases, there was a span of 19 bases. The CDR3 contains 17 residues. Germline CDR1 is MDHEN and CDR2 is SYDVKM. The chain's CDR3 is CASSPPTGRGTYNEQFF. The CDR3, as DNA: TGTGCCAGCAGTCCACCGACGGGAAGAGGGACCTACAATGAGCAGTTCTTC.

This clonotype was counted a few times. J is TRBJ2-3 and V is TRBV7-2; TRBD2 matches 8 bases. This CDR3 has 15 amino acids. Trimming cost V 5 bases and J 1 base; bases outside gene matches: 5. Germline V gene sequence: CDR1 SGHTA, CDR2 FQGNSA. CDR3 sequence (DNA): TGTGCCAGCAGCCCAAAGACTAGCGGCACAGATACGCAGTATTTT. The encoded protein is CASSPKTSGTDTQYF.

This clonotype was seen more than once but under ten times. V usage is TRBV4-1 and J usage is TRBJ2-7, with 10 nucleotides matching TRBD2. The CDR3 runs to 15 residues. CDR1 MGHRA and CDR2 YSYEKL come from the germline V gene. V trimming: 2 bases; J trimming: 4 bases; junction bases outside the gene matches: 5. The CDR3 DNA sequence: TGCGCCAGCAGCCAACTAGCGGGAGTGCGGTACGAGCAGTACTTC. Protein: CASSQLAGVRYEQYF.

This clonotype was seen only a few times. The junction shows a germline mismatch at one end, possibly a read error. The chain uses TRBV4-3 and TRBJ2-7; no clear D gene. CDR1 and CDR2 (germline): LGHNA, YSLEER. The CDR3 sequence is 16 residues long. CDR3 sequence: CASSQDLKYVSHEQYF. The CDR3 DNA is TGCGCCAGCAGCCAAGATCTGAAATACGTCTCCCACGAGCAGTACTTC.

The V call is TRBV19, the J call TRBJ2-1, with 10 bases matching TRBD2. This CDR3 has 15 amino acids. From germline, CDR1 is LNHDA and CDR2 SQIVND (reference sequence). The V segment lost 5 bases and the J segment 10 bases; nucleotides outside the gene matches: 11. For the CDR3, the DNA is TGTGCCAGTAGTGGCCTGTGGACTAGCGGTGAAGAGCAGTTCTTC. Its translation: CASSGLWTSGEEQFF.

This sequence joins TRBV29-1 and TRBJ2-2; no definite D call. V was shortened by 7 bases and J by 6 bases, with 9 bases between the two germline ends. The germline V gene encodes CDR1 SQVTM and CDR2 ANQGSEA. The CDR3 totals 11 residues. The CDR3 sequence is CSARIAGELFF. Here the CDR3 DNA reads TGCAGCGCTAGGATCGCCGGGGAGCTGTTTTTT.

The chain uses TRBV11-2 and TRBJ1-1; 7 bases are shared with TRBD1. The CDR3 consists of 13 residues. Per the germline V gene, CDR1 is SGHAT and CDR2 is FQNNGV. V lost 2 bases to trimming and J lost 11 bases; unmatched junction nucleotides: 8. CDR3 sequence: CASSLSQDRFAFF. CDR3 nucleotide sequence: TGTGCCAGCAGCTTATCCCAGGACAGGTTCGCTTTCTTT.

This clonotype was seen once. The chain joins TRBV6-1 to TRBJ2-3, with a tentative D call TRBD2 (6 bases). Per the germline V gene, CDR1 is MNHNS and CDR2 is SASEGT. V was cut by 5 bases and J by 2 bases, with 20 bases left in between. The CDR3 extends over 17 amino acids. CDR3 sequence: CASSPGVGGRTTDTQYF. For the CDR3, the DNA is TGTGCCAGCAGTCCGGGGGTGGGTGGGCGAACCACAGATACGCAGTATTTT.

The sample holds many counts of this clonotype. The rearrangement links TRBV4-2 to TRBJ1-2; unclear D gene. Trimming left V 1 base short and J 1 base short, with 7 bases between. CDR1 is LGHNA and CDR2 is YNFKEQ in the germline V gene. The length of the CDR3 is 14 residues. The CDR3 is CASSQVFGNYGYTF. The CDR3 DNA sequence: TGTGCCAGCAGCCAAGTTTTCGGTAACTATGGCTACACCTTC.

There are many counts of this clonotype. The genes are TRBV7-2 and TRBJ2-7; TRBD1 matches 8 bases. The CDR3 totals 14 residues. Trimming removed 5 bases from V and 3 bases from J; junction bases left unmatched: 6. CDR1 and CDR2 from the germline V gene are SGHTA and FQGNSA. The CDR3 here is CASSPQGADYEQYF. CDR3 nucleotide sequence: TGTGCCAGCAGCCCTCAGGGGGCAGACTACGAGCAGTACTTC.

In this sample, this clonotype turned up a few times. The chain is built from TRBV9 and TRBJ2-1, with a tentative D call TRBD2 (5 bases). This CDR3 is 15 amino acids long. Germline lookup yields CDR1 SGDLS and CDR2 YYNGEE. Trimming removed 3 bases from V and 0 bases from J, with 10 bases in between. In nucleotides, the CDR3 is TGTGCCAGCAGCGCGGACTCGAGCTCCTACAATGAGCAGTTCTTC. It encodes CASSADSSSYNEQFF.

The genes are TRBV7-2 and TRBJ1-5; 9 bases align to TRBD1. The CDR3 sequence is 16 residues long. Trimming removed 1 base from V and 4 bases from J; junction bases left unmatched: 5. Germline CDR1 and CDR2: SGHTA and FQGNSA. The CDR3 reads CASSLVGQGPNQPQHF. In DNA form, the CDR3 reads TGTGCCAGCAGCTTAGTGGGACAGGGACCGAATCAGCCCCAGCATTTT.

This clonotype has ten or more counts. V and J are TRBV7-8 and TRBJ1-6; no definite D call. This CDR3 contains 14 residues. Germline V gene lookup returns CDR1 SGHVS and CDR2 FQNEAQ. Trimming cost V 2 bases and J 4 bases, with 6 bases left between them. For the CDR3, the DNA is TGTGCCAGCAGCTTACAGCTATATAATTCACCCCTCCACTTT. Translation gives CASSLQLYNSPLHF.

This clonotype showed up just a few times. The chain carries TRBV19 and TRBJ1-4; no reliable D call. Trimming stripped 5 bases from V and 5 bases from J, with 9 bases between. This CDR3 contains 13 residues. Germline V gives CDR1 LNHDA, CDR2 SQIVND (reference sequence). The CDR3 nucleotides read TGTGCCAGTAGTCGCGCGGACAATGAAAAACTGTTTTTT. It specifies CASSRADNEKLFF. Looking up the rest from reference TRBV19 and TRBJ1-4 gives the full variable domain: DGGITQSPKYLFRKEGQNVTLSCEQNLNHDAMYWYRQDPGQGLRLIYYSQIVNDFQKGDIAEGYSVSREKKESFPLTVTSAQKNPTAFYLCASSRADNEKLFFGSGTQLSVL.